What follows is one TCR beta chain and its context. As yet, its antigen is unknown. The source of the sample is a study of T cells expressing NK-cell markers. In the study overall: Sorted CD3+CD56+NKG2C+, CD3+CD56+NKG2C- and CD3+CD56-NKG2C+ T-cell subsets were beta-chain profiled. Among eight sequenced donors, seven carried HCMV seropositivity while one was seronegative.

The study, taken as a whole, reports: A few donors likewise had their CD3+CD56-NKG2C+ fraction led by these clonotypes.

As the method of synthesis, 5'RACE template switching with UMIs yielded TCR beta cDNA. TCRdb re-called the 5' RACE reads and catalogs CDR3 proteins one per entry, DNA excluded. The sample table includes roughly 350,000 distinct CDR3 sequences. From germline, CDR1 is DFQATT and CDR2 SNEGSKA (reference sequence). The CDR3 runs to 11 residues. This chain connects TRBV20-1 to TRBJ2-1; without DNA, the TCRdb call of TRBD1 cannot be checked. Sequencing was carried out using blood T cells: a sorted CD56 or NKG2C T cell subset, CD4+ or CD8+ T cells, or bulk PBMC T cells (not recorded which). The sequence was collected from a man between 18 and 69 years old in good health. CDR3 residues: CSAGKRGEQFF.